This T cell receptor (beta chain) was recovered during a study of T cell changes during pregnancy in multiple sclerosis. The repertoire was sequenced with immunoSEQ multiplex PCR; TCRdb's copy has only in-frame clones and lacks some. The sample lists roughly 100,000 clones; 75% to 95% were seen once. Here the sequenced sample was peripheral blood, taken before pregnancy. The receptor was derived from a female donor with multiple sclerosis, enrolled in a pregnancy study.

This CDR3 reads CASSARERGYGDEQFF. The CDR3 region has the DNA TGTGCCAGCAGCGCGAGGGAGCGGGGATATGGGGATGAGCAGTTCTTC. The V and J genes are TRBV9 and TRBJ2-1; 7 bases align to TRBD2. With V trimmed by 3 bases and J by 8 bases, 14 bases remained unmatched. The CDR3 loop spans 16 amino acids. The V gene's germline CDR1 is SGDLS and CDR2 YYNGEE.